This T cell receptor (beta chain) stems from a study of graft-versus-host responses after intestinal transplantation. At the level of the study: Uniformly, recipients were administered anti-thymocyte globulin induction with subsequent tacrolimus and steroids for about 3 years.

Using immunoSEQ multiplex PCR, the repertoire was profiled, and TCRdb retains in-frame clones only, with some absent. The sample shows more than 70,000 clones, roughly 88% of them seen only once. The germline V gene encodes CDR1 SGHRS and CDR2 YFSETQ. The CDR3 has 12 amino acids. The V gene lost 2 bases and the J gene lost 10 bases, with 13 bases spanning the gap. Comments on this clone: The target antigen is unknown.

This rearrangement joins TRBV5-1 to TRBJ2-7; a possible D gene is TRBD2 (6 bases). The material sequenced was unstimulated CD4+ T cells sorted from spleen or lymph node cells, taken before intestinal transplant. This sequence was found in a human donor who received an intestinal transplant. This CDR3 reads CASSLGGEIQYF. CDR3 sequence (DNA): TGCGCCAGCAGCTTAGGAGGGGAAATCCAGTACTTC.